The 25 T cell receptor beta chains below were found in one sample sequenced in a study of tumor-infiltrating lymphocytes in primary liver carcinoma. Scientists recovered RNA and DNA together from around 20-30 mg of unsorted bulk tissue. The template, 500 ng total RNA, yielded TCR beta cDNA made with a constant-region primer. The TCR beta library was amplified through three nested multiplex PCR rounds in a modified ARM-PCR procedure. Primers for the first two PCR rounds were TRBV1-TRBV30 forward primers and a C-beta reverse primer (about 9 cycles per round). TCRdb used MiXCR to reprocess the multiplex PCR reads, holding one entry per CDR3 protein. The sample lists roughly 190,000 distinct CDR3 sequences, about 82% occurring once. The specimen sequenced was tumor tissue from primary liver carcinoma. The receptors originated from a man aged 40-50 years with primary liver carcinoma and hepatitis B virus infection.

With respect to this clonotype: The junction departs from germline at one end; a sequencing error may be responsible. The V and J genes are TRBV11-2 and TRBJ1-5; D is perhaps TRBD1 (6 bases). Looked up from germline, CDR1 is SGHAT and CDR2 is FQNNGV. The CDR3 has 16 amino acids. The CDR3 here is CASTLKGGLTNKPQHF. In nucleotides, the CDR3 is TGTGCCAGCACCTTAAAAGGGGGATTGACGAATAAGCCCCAGCATTTT.

About this clonotype itself: An end of the junction differs from the germline gene, which may be a read error. The chain couples TRBV11-2 to TRBJ2-5; no clear D. CDR3 length: 12 residues. Germline V CDR1 and CDR2: SGHAT, FQNNGV. The CDR3 reads CASSLRAFTQYF. The CDR3 DNA reads as TGTGCCAGCAGCTTAAGGGCCTTTACCCAGTATTTC.

This clonotype was counted a single time. The CDR3 carries no conserved terminal phenylalanine or tryptophan, so it likely arises from a read error. The DNA is left out, because the CDR3 cannot be placed on it with certainty; the CDR3 is given as TCRdb lists it. The chain employs TRBV4-1 and TRBJ1-1; TRBD1, the table's D call, lacks a check against the DNA. Germline-derived CDR1 and CDR2 are MGHRA and YSYEKL. The CDR3 is made up of 15 amino acids, end residues included. This CDR3 is CASSQSGGANTEDFS.

Turning to this clonotype: Its ends do not fully match the called genes, so a read error is possible. V and J are TRBV11-1 and TRBJ1-2, with D unclear. Germline V gives CDR1 SGHAT, CDR2 FQDESV (reference sequence). This CDR3 spans 14 amino acids. Here the CDR3 DNA reads TGTGCCAGCAACTTCAAGGGATTTGGCTATTGCTACATCTTC. Amino acids: CASNFKGFGYCYIF.

On this clonotype itself: One end of the junction varies from germline; a read error may be responsible. The V and J genes are TRBV12-3 or TRBV12-4 and TRBJ1-1; D uncertain. There are 14 residues in the CDR3. The CDR3 nucleotides are TGTGCCAGCAGGACCTCCGCTTTAGAGACTGAAGCATTCTTT. It yields the protein CASRTSALETEAFF.

In the case of this clonotype: Its ends do not fully match the called genes, so a read error is possible. CDR3 amino acids: CANSTGQTNTGEQFF. CDR3 in DNA: TGCGCCAACAGTACGGGACAGACTAACACCGGGGAGCAGTTTTTT. The rearrangement links TRBV11-1 to TRBJ2-2, with 7 nucleotides matching TRBD1. The CDR3 totals 15 residues. Germline V gives CDR1 SGHAT, CDR2 FQDESV (reference sequence).

As regards this clonotype: One end of the junction varies from germline; a read error may be responsible. The chain couples TRBV11-2 to TRBJ1-5, with D hard to call. CDR1 is SGHAT and CDR2 is FQNNGV in the germline V gene. CDR3 length: 17 residues. The CDR3: CPSSLVGVTVSNQPQHF. The DNA of the CDR3 is TGTCCCAGCAGCTTGGTAGGAGTAACAGTGAGCAATCAGCCCCAGCATTTT.

Turning to this clonotype: A junction boundary mismatches the germline segment, possibly from a read error. The gene calls are TRBV11-3 and TRBJ2-1; D not resolved. CDR1 SGHNT and CDR2 YENEEA come from the germline V gene. The CDR3 is made up of 14 amino acids. CDR3 nucleotide sequence: TGTGCCAGCAGCCTAGGACGGAAGAAAAGTGAGCAGTTATTC. Protein product: CASSLGRKKSEQLF. The whole variable domain, remainder taken from reference TRBV11-3 and TRBJ2-1, is EAGVVQSPRYKIIEKKQPVAFWCNPISGHNTLYWYLQNLGQGPELLIRYENEEAVDDSQLPKDRFSAERLKGVDSTLKIQPAELGDSAVYLCASSLGRKKSEQLFGPGTRLTVL.

As for this clonotype: A read error may produce the germline difference seen at one junction end. The chain links TRBV29-1 to TRBJ2-1; 7 bases match TRBD2. Germline CDR1 and CDR2: SQVTM and ANQGSEA. The CDR3 runs to 15 residues. The CDR3 protein is CNVDVSWGGYIEQFF. The DNA of the CDR3 is TGCAACGTTGATGTGAGTTGGGGGGGATACATTGAGCAGTTCTTC.

In its sample, this clonotype was seen once. Relative to the germline gene, one junction end is altered; a read error may explain this. The V and J genes are TRBV12-3 or TRBV12-4 and TRBJ1-5; 7 bases match TRBD1. CDR3 length equals 13 residues. The CDR3 is CASSQGGYQPQHF. CDR3 DNA: TGTGCCAGCAGCCAGGGGGGCTATCAGCCCCAACATTTT.

As regards this clonotype: The junction departs from germline at one end; a sequencing error may be responsible. This chain links TRBV6-1 with TRBJ2-5, with a weak D call TRBD2 (6 bases). Looked up from germline, CDR1 is MNHNS and CDR2 is SASEGT. There are 14 residues in the CDR3. The CDR3 is CDSRRASSGETQYF. The CDR3, as DNA: TGTGACAGCAGAAGGGCCTCCTCGGGGGAAACCCAGTACTTC.

This sequence joins TRBV5-1 and TRBJ1-1, with a possible D match to TRBD1 (6 bases). Germline V gives CDR1 SGHRS, CDR2 YFSETQ. V dropped 4 bases and J dropped 7 bases, with 20 bases sitting between them. CDR3 length equals 15 residues. The CDR3 loop is CASSTVPTGSIEAFF. CDR3 sequence (DNA): TGCGCCAGCAGCACGGTTCCAACAGGGAGCATTGAAGCTTTCTTT.

Points on this clonotype: An end of the junction differs from the germline gene, which may be a read error. The V and J genes are TRBV6-1 and TRBJ1-1; 8 bases fit TRBD1. The CDR3 extends over 16 amino acids. In germline, CDR1 is MNHNS, CDR2 SASEGT. As DNA, the CDR3 is TGTGCCAGCAGAAGCATTCGGACAGGGACGAACATTGAAGCTTTCTTT. Its protein product is CASRSIRTGTNIEAFF.

This clonotype appeared a single time. Germline is not matched at one junction end, which may reflect a read error. The rearrangement joins TRBV6-2 or TRBV6-3 to TRBJ2-7, with a possible D match to TRBD2 (6 bases). The CDR3 runs to 16 residues. Germline lookup yields CDR1 MNHEY and CDR2 SVGEGT. The DNA of the CDR3 is TGTGCCATCAGTTACGGAATAACGGGGACTGTATACGAGCAGTACTTC. Translating gives CAISYGITGTVYEQYF.

Notes on this clonotype: Germline and junction disagree at one end, which may indicate a read error. The rearrangement links TRBV10-2 to TRBJ2-7; 9 nucleotides agree with TRBD1. Germline V gene sequence: CDR1 WSHSY, CDR2 SAAADI. The CDR3 totals 14 residues. CDR3 protein: CARYTTGGTYKQYF. The CDR3 bases are TGCGCCAGATACACGACAGGGGGTACCTACAAGCAGTACTTC.

The CDR3 here is CASSAGITPFYEQYF. CDR3 sequence (DNA): TGTGCCAGCAGTGCTGGGATAACGCCCTTCTACGAGCAGTACTTC. The chain is built from TRBV9 and TRBJ2-7; D unclear. The CDR3 sequence is 15 residues long. Germline CDR1 SGDLS, CDR2 YYNGEE. The V end lost 5 bases, the J end lost 3 bases, and 18 bases lay between the germline ends.

Points on this clonotype: Compared with germline, one end of the junction differs, possibly owing to a read error. The V gene is TRBV29-1, the J gene TRBJ2-5; perhaps TRBD1 as D (6 bases). The germline V gene encodes CDR1 SQVTM and CDR2 ANQGSEA. The CDR3 runs to 13 residues. The CDR3 spells CNVTGRGIETKYF. The CDR3 DNA sequence: TGCAACGTTACCGGCAGGGGAATAGAGACCAAGTACTTC.

In the case of this clonotype: The CDR3 carries no conserved terminal phenylalanine or tryptophan, so it likely arises from a read error. The rearrangement links TRBV14 to TRBJ1-2; D gene ambiguous. Trimming removed 5 bases at V and 0 bases at J, with 10 bases between. CDR3 length: 14 amino acids. CDR1 and CDR2 (germline): SGHDN, FVKESK. The CDR3 region is CASSTDKSNYGYTS. The CDR3 coding sequence is TGTGCCAGCAGCACCGACAAGTCTAACTATGGCTACACCTCC.

This clonotype was found a few times. One end of the junction is discordant with germline, which a read error may explain. This chain joins TRBV11-3 and TRBJ2-3, with D perhaps matching TRBD1 or TRBD2 (5 bases each). CDR1 and CDR2 from the germline V gene are SGHNT and YENEEA. The CDR3 loop spans 17 amino acids. Here the CDR3 DNA reads TGTGTCAGCAGCCCCGGGACCTTGAGAAGTGGCACAGATACGCAGTATTTT. Translated, it gives CVSSPGTLRSGTDTQYF.

As concerns this clonotype: At one end the junction does not follow the germline gene, possibly because of a read error. The chain carries TRBV11-2 and TRBJ2-3, with D hard to call. Germline V CDR1 and CDR2: SGHAT, FQNNGV. This CDR3 has 16 residues. The CDR3 spells CVSSRRIIGNTDTQYF. CDR3 nucleotides: TGTGTCAGCAGCAGAAGAATTATAGGGAACACAGATACGCAGTATTTT.

The sample holds one count of this clonotype. One junction end disagrees with the germline gene, perhaps due to a read error. The chain recombines TRBV29-1 with TRBJ2-2, with 10 bases identical to TRBD2. Looked up from germline, CDR1 is SQVTM and CDR2 is ANQGSEA. The CDR3 totals 15 residues. The CDR3 region is CGIGTSAANIGELFF. The CDR3 region has the DNA TGCGGCATTGGGACTAGCGCGGCGAACATCGGGGAGCTGTTTTTT.

In regard to this clonotype: The conserved phenylalanine or tryptophan normally closing the CDR3 is absent here, so this likely arose from a read error. The chain employs TRBV10-2 and TRBJ2-1, with 10 bases matching TRBD1. Trimming cost V 5 bases and J 5 bases; bases outside gene matches: 6. Per germline, CDR1 WSHSY and CDR2 SAAADI. The CDR3 is 15 residues long. CDR3 nucleotides: TGCGCCAGCAGTTATCGGGACAGGGGTCACAATGAGCAGTTCGTC. Translated: CASSYRDRGHNEQFV.

Note on this clonotype: The junction departs from germline at one end; a sequencing error may be responsible. The gene calls are TRBV10-3 and TRBJ1-2; D not certain. The CDR3 has 12 amino acids. CDR1 is ENHRY and CDR2 is SYGVKD in the germline V gene. In DNA form, the CDR3 reads TGTGCCATCAGTGAGTCCATTAGATGCTACACGTTC. Translated, it gives CAISESIRCYTF.

Details on this clonotype: One end of the junction varies from germline; a read error may be responsible. This sequence joins TRBV6-6 and TRBJ1-2; 7 bases agree with TRBD1. The CDR3 runs to 15 residues. Germline V gives CDR1 MNHNY, CDR2 SVGAGI (reference sequence). The chain's CDR3 is CASSSDDWTGYAYTF. As DNA, the CDR3 is TGTGCCAGCAGTTCCGACGACTGGACAGGATATGCCTACACCTTC.

The chain combines TRBV29-1 with TRBJ2-5, with 12 positions matching TRBD1. The V gene end was trimmed by 8 bases and the J gene end by 6 bases; junction bases not matched to a gene: 16. Germline V CDR1 and CDR2: SQVTM, ANQGSEA. This CDR3 is built from 16 residues. The CDR3 region is CSTQGLGTGGMKTQYF. The CDR3 DNA sequence: TGCAGCACCCAAGGTCTCGGGACAGGGGGCATGAAGACCCAGTACTTC.